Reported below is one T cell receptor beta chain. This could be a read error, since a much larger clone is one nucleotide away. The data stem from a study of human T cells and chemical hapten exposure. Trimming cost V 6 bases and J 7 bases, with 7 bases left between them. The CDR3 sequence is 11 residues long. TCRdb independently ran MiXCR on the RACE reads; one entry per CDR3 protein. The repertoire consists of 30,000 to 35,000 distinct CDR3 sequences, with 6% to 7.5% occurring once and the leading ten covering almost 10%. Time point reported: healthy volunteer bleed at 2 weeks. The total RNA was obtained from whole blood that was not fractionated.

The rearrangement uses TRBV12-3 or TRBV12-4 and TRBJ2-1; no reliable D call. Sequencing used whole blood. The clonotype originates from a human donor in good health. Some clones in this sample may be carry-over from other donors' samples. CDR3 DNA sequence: TGTGCCAGCAGACGGGTTAATGAGCAGTTCTTC. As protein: CASRRVNEQFF.